This T cell receptor (beta chain) was recorded in a study of spatial heterogeneity in lung cancer. This clonotype was recorded at least ten times. Time point in this sample: sample taken at primary tumor resection. Unsorted tumor, nontumor lung tissue or cryopreserved PBMC supplied the whole RNA. The cohort: approximately 74 early-stage, untreated non-small cell lung cancer patients. Each CDR3 protein gets one entry after TCRdb re-called the 5' RACE reads with MiXCR. The sample yields approximately 40,000 distinct CDR3 sequences, around 7.5% seen once. This material consisted of PBMCs, taken at surgery. The TCR comes from a male donor with early-stage non-small cell lung cancer.

The CDR3 DNA sequence: TGTGCCAGCAGTTATGGCGAAGGGAGGCCTGAAGCTTTCTTT. Its translation is CASSYGEGRPEAFF. The rearrangement links TRBV6-2 or TRBV6-3 to TRBJ1-1, with D unclear. The CDR3 runs to 14 residues. Germline V gene data show CDR1 as MNHEY and CDR2 as SVGEGT. V lost 3 bases, J lost 6 bases, and 14 bases lay in between.